The 8 T cell receptor beta chains below all came from one sample that was sequenced in a study of response to subunit inactivated influenza vaccine. TCRdb reanalysed the RT-PCR reads using MiXCR and keeps one entry per CDR3 protein. The profile shows hundreds of thousands of distinct CDR3 sequences, approximately 11% of them singletons. These data also formed part of another study, on T cells expressing NK-cell markers. That study reports: 5'RACE template switching with UMIs produced the TCR beta cDNA.

The sequencing used PBMCs from blood, collected on the day of vaccination. Receptors were obtained from a man aged 50-59 years who received an inactivated influenza vaccine.

The sample holds many counts of this clonotype. The J gene is TRBJ1-4, the V gene TRBV5-1; TRBD1 agrees at 10 bases. CDR3 size: 15 residues. J gave up 8 bases and V 4 bases, and 8 bases lay outside the gene matches. Per germline, CDR1 SGHRS and CDR2 YFSETQ. The CDR3 protein is CASSLTGTGAEKLFF. The CDR3 DNA reads as TGCGCCAGCAGCCTTACCGGGACAGGGGCGGAAAAACTGTTTTTT.

This clonotype was seen a handful of times. This sequence joins TRBV10-3 and TRBJ2-1; 14 bases map to TRBD2. J lost 10 bases, V lost 4 bases, and 3 bases had no gene match. CDR3 length: 14 residues. Germline loops: CDR1 ENHRY, CDR2 SYGVKD. The CDR3 bases are TGTGCCATCAGTGGGACTAGCGGGAGGAGCGAGCAGTTCTTC. Its translation is CAISGTSGRSEQFF.

This clonotype has more than one count but fewer than ten. The chain is built from TRBV27 and TRBJ2-7; 7 bases line up with TRBD2. Germline trimming cut 5 bases from V and 2 bases from J; bases unmatched to any gene: 6. CDR1 MNHEY and CDR2 SMNVEV come from the germline V gene (reference sequence). This CDR3 spans 14 amino acids. The CDR3 DNA reads as TGTGCCAGCAGTGCGCGGGAGTGGCCCTACGAGCAGTACTTC. Translated, it gives CASSAREWPYEQYF.

The genes are TRBV10-3 and TRBJ2-3; perhaps TRBD1 as D (6 bases). Germline V CDR1 and CDR2: ENHRY, SYGVKD. The CDR3 totals 15 residues. V lost 10 bases to trimming and J lost 3 bases, with 20 bases between them. CDR3 nucleotides: TGTGCCACCGCCAACAGGGCAGATACAACAGATACGCAGTATTTT. It specifies CATANRADTTDTQYF.

CDR3 in amino acids: CSASLRATYEQYF. DNA for the CDR3: TGCAGTGCTAGCCTCAGGGCCACCTACGAGCAGTACTTC. The chain carries TRBV20-1 and TRBJ2-7; possibly TRBD1 for D (5 bases). Per germline, CDR1 DFQATT and CDR2 SNEGSKA (reference sequence). The CDR3 has 13 residues. V was trimmed by 3 bases and J by 2 bases, leaving 11 bases between them.

Only a few counts were recorded for this clonotype. V gene TRBV29-1 combines with J gene TRBJ2-2; 10 bases map to TRBD1. The junction had 7 bases not matched to a gene; V was cut back by 7 bases and J by 5 bases. The V gene's germline CDR1 is SQVTM and CDR2 ANQGSEA. This CDR3 is 14 amino acids long. This CDR3 is CSAGTGAGTGELFF. DNA of the CDR3: TGCAGCGCCGGGACAGGGGCTGGAACCGGGGAGCTGTTTTTT.

The chain joins TRBV5-5 to TRBJ2-7; D call uncertain. The CDR3 sequence is 13 residues long. Germline CDR1 reads SGHKS; CDR2 reads YYEKEE (reference sequence). Trimming left V 6 bases short and J 2 bases short, with 12 bases between. The CDR3 here is CASTKPGTYEQYF. CDR3 in DNA: TGTGCCAGCACAAAACCAGGAACCTACGAGCAGTACTTC. The entire variable domain, with the rest obtained from reference TRBV5-5 and TRBJ2-7, is as follows: DAGVTQSPTHLIKTRGQQVTLRCSPISGHKSVSWYQQVLGQGPQFIFQYYEKEERGRGNFPDRFSARQFPNYSSELNVNALLLGDSALYLCASTKPGTYEQYFGPGTRLTVT.

This clonotype was seen a handful of times. DNA for the CDR3: TGTGCCACCAGGTTGGGGGAGGGGGCGAACACTGAAGCTTTCTTT. This translates into CATRLGEGANTEAFF. The V call is TRBV15, the J call TRBJ1-1; the match to TRBD1 covers 7 bases. With V trimmed by 6 bases and J by 1 base, 8 bases remained unmatched. The CDR3 runs to 15 residues. CDR1 is LNHNV, CDR2 YYDKDF, per germline (reference sequence). Supplemented by reference TRBV15 and TRBJ1-1, the full variable domain reads DAMVIQNPRYQVTQFGKPVTLSCSQTLNHNVMYWYQQKSSQAPKLLFHYYDKDFNNEADTPDNFQSRRPNTSFCFLDIRSPGLGDTAMYLCATRLGEGANTEAFFGQGTRLTVV.